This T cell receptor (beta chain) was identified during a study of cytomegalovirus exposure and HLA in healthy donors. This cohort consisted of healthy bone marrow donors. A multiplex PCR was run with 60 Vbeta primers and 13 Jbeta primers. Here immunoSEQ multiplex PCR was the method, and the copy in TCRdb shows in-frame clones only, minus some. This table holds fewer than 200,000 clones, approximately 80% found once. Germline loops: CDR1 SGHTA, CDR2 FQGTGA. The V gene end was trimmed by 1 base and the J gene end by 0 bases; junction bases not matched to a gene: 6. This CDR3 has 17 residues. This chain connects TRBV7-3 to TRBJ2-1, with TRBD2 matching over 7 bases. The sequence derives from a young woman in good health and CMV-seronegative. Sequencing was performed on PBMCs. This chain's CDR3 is CASSLRASGNSYNEQFF. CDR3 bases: TGTGCCAGCAGCTTAAGGGCTAGCGGTAACTCCTACAATGAGCAGTTCTTC.